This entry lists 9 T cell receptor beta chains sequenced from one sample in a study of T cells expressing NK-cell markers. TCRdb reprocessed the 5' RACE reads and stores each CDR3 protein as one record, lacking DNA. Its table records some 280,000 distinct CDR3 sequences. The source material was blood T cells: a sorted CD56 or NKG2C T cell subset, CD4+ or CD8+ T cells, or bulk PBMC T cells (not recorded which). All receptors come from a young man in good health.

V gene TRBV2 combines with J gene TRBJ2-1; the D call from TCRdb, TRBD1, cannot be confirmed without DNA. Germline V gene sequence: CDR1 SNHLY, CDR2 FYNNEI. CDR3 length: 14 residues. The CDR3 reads CASSEGDRVYEQFF.

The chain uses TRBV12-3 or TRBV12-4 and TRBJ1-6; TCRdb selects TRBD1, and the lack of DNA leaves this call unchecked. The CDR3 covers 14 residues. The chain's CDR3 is CASTSQGGNSPLHF.

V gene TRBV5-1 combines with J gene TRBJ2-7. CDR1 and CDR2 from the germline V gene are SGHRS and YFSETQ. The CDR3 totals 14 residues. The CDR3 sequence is CASSIGSSSYEQYF.

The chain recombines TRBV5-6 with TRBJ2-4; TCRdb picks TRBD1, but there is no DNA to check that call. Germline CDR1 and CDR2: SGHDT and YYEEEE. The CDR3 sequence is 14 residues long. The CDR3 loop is CASSLVGTENIQYF.

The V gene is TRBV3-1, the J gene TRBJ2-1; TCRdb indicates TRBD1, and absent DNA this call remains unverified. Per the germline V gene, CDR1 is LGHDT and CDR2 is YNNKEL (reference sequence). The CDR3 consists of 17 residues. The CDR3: CASSQVGGTSSYNEQFF.

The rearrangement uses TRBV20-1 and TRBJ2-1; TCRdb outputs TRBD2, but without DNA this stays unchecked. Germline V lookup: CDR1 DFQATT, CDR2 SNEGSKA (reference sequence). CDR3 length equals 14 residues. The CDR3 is CSAQLAGVRNEQFF.

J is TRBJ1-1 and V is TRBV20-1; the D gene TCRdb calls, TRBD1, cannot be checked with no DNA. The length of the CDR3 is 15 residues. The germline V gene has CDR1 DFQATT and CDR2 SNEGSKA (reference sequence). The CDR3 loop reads CSASSRGKGVTEAFF.

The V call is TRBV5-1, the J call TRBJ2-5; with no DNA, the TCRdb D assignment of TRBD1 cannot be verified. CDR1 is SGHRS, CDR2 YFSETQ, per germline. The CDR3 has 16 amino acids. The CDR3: CASSRWTQGRSETQYF.

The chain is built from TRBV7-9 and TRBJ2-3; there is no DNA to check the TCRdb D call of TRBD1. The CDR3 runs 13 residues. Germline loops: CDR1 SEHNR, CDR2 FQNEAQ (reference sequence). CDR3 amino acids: CAGRQGAGDTQYF.